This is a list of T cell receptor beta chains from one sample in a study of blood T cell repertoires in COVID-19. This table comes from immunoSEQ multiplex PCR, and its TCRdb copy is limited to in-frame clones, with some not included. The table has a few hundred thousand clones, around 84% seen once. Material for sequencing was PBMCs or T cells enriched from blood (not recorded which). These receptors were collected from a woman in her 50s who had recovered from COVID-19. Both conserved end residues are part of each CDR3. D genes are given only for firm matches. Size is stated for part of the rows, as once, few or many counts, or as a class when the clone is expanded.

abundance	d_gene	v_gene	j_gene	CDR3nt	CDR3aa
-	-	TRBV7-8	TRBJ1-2	TGTGCCAGCAGCCTTAGGGGGAATAGGGGGATTTCCAACTATGGCTACACCTTC	CASSLRGNRGISNYGYTF
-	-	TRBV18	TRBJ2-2	TGTGCCAGCTCACCACGACAGGCGAGCACCGGGGAGCTGTTTTTT	CASSPRQASTGELFF
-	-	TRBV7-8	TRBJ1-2	TGTGCCAGCAAACTCGGGGGAGCGAGACGATATGGCTACACCTTC	CASKLGGARRYGYTF
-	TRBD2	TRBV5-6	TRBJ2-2	TGTGCCAGCAGGCCCGGCGGGCGGGGGATACCAGGCGGGGAGCTGTTTTTT	CASRPGGRGIPGGELFF
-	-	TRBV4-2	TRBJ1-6	TGTGCCAGCAGACCCCAGTTGGGAGCAACCAATTCACCCCTCCACTTT	CASRPQLGATNSPLHF
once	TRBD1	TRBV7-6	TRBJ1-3	TGTGCCAGCAGCTTATACAGGGGCTCTGGAAACACCATATATTTT	CASSLYRGSGNTIYF
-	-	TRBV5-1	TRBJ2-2	TGCGCCAGCAGCTTCAATGGCGGGGCTTCCACCGGGGAGCTGTTTTTT	CASSFNGGASTGELFF
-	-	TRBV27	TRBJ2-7	TGTGCCAGCAGTTTATTAGGGGGAGCGGCCTACGAGCAGTACTTC	CASSLLGGAAYEQYF
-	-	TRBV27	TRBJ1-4	TGTGCCAGCAGTTTTTCCCCACAGTTTACTAATGAAAAACTGTTTTTT	CASSFSPQFTNEKLFF
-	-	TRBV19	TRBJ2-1	TGTGCCCAGCGTGGCGGGGGCCGTCCTCATGAGCAGTTCTTC	CAQRGGGRPHEQFF
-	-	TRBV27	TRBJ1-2	TGTGCCAGCGGGGGGAATAGATGGGCTGGCTACACCTTC	CASGGNRWAGYTF
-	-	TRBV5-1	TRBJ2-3	TGCGCCAGCAGCACACCTAGCACAGATACGCAGTATTTT	CASSTPSTDTQYF
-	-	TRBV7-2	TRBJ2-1	TGTGCCAGCAGCTTAGGCGGGACGCGTACCAATGAGCAGTTCTTC	CASSLGGTRTNEQFF
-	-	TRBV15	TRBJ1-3	TGTGCCACCAGCAGAGATAGAGGCTCTGGAAACACCATATATTTT	CATSRDRGSGNTIYF
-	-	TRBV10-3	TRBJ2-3	TGTGCCATCAGTGAGTCCGATCGGGGAGCTGATACGCAGTATTTT	CAISESDRGADTQYF